The 27 T cell receptor beta chains below were found in one sample sequenced in a study of Graves' ophthalmopathy and Graves' hyperthyroidism (dated by TCRdb to about 2018). The instrument was an Illumina HiSeq 2000. For repertoire sequencing, the TCR beta CDR3 regions were amplified from RNA transcripts. A first-round RT-PCR used HTBI primers with the Qiagen OneStep RT-PCR kit, followed by a second-round multiplex PCR, size selection and purification. TCRdb applied fastp at Q25 and MiXCR to the public reads, then kept only in-frame beta chains. Every distinct CDR3 protein forms one entry, paired with its most common genes and DNA. This sample lists roughly 700,000 distinct CDR3 sequences; 40% were detected once. 44% of the sample lies in the top ten. Sample: peripheral blood. Every receptor here comes from an adult man with Graves' ophthalmopathy.

As regards this clonotype: Compared with germline, one end of the junction differs, possibly owing to a read error. This chain connects TRBV2 to TRBJ1-6, with 12 bases matching TRBD1. The CDR3 contains 17 residues. Germline V CDR1 and CDR2: SNHLY, FYNNEI. The CDR3 spells CASKAGTGGAGGSPLHF. CDR3 nucleotide sequence: TGTGCTAGCAAAGCCGGGACAGGGGGCGCAGGGGGCTCACCCCTCCACTTT. Looking up the rest from reference TRBV2 and TRBJ1-6 gives the full variable domain: EPEVTQTPSHQVTQMGQEVILRCVPISNHLYFYWYRQILGQKVEFLVSFYNNEISEKSEIFDDQFSVERPDGSNFTLKIRSTKLEDSAMYFCASKAGTGGAGGSPLHFGNGTRLTVT.

The genes are TRBV25-1 and TRBJ2-2, with D hard to call. This CDR3 contains 11 residues. The germline V and J ends were trimmed by 8 bases and 10 bases, with 11 bases remaining between them. CDR1 and CDR2 from the germline V gene are MGHDK and SYGVNS. This CDR3 reads CASLFSEELFF. The CDR3 DNA reads as TGTGCCAGCTTATTCTCCGAGGAGCTGTTTTTT.

This sequence joins TRBV25-1 and TRBJ2-2; D possibly corresponds to TRBD1 (7 bases). Deletions cut 6 bases from V and 0 bases from J, with 14 bases between. Germline loops: CDR1 MGHDK, CDR2 SYGVNS. The CDR3 totals 16 residues. CDR3 nucleotides: TGTGCCAGCAGGGCAGGGGGGTTCGCGAACACCGGGGAGCTGTTTTTT. It is translated as CASRAGGFANTGELFF.

The chain has TRBV7-3 and TRBJ2-3; D is unclear. Germline loops: CDR1 SGHTA, CDR2 FQGTGA. V lost 5 bases, J lost 2 bases, and 14 bases lay in between. This CDR3 contains 15 residues. CDR3 protein: CASSVSGGDTDTQYF. The CDR3 DNA follows: TGTGCCAGCAGCGTCTCCGGTGGGGACACAGATACGCAGTATTTT.

This clonotype was counted ten times or more. This chain connects TRBV2 to TRBJ1-5; 9 bases map to TRBD1. V dropped 6 bases and J dropped 3; count of bases not matched to a gene: 3. The CDR3 is 14 residues long. Per germline, CDR1 SNHLY and CDR2 FYNNEI. The CDR3: CASRGQGPNQPQHF. The DNA of the CDR3 is TGTGCCAGCAGGGGACAGGGACCCAATCAGCCCCAGCATTTT.

The sample holds a few counts of this clonotype. The rearrangement links TRBV20-1 to TRBJ1-1, with D maybe TRBD1 (5 bases). Trimming removed 3 bases from V and 0 bases from J, with 17 bases in between. The CDR3 loop spans 16 amino acids. Looked up from germline, CDR1 is DFQATT and CDR2 is SNEGSKA (reference sequence). Written as DNA, the CDR3 is TGCAGTGCTAGGGGGCGTCACGGACACTTGAACACTGAAGCTTTCTTT. Protein: CSARGRHGHLNTEAFF.

The chain recombines TRBV6-6 with TRBJ2-7; 9 nucleotides align to TRBD2. The CDR3 is 13 residues long. Germline loops: CDR1 MNHNY, CDR2 SVGAGI (reference sequence). Losses at the gene ends were 5 bases for V and 3 bases for J; bases not matched to a gene: 2. CDR3 amino acids: CASSRTSDYEQYF. The CDR3 coding sequence is TGTGCCAGCAGTAGGACTAGCGACTACGAGCAGTACTTC.

This clonotype was counted many times. The CDR3 loop reads CSVLGRTLSGANVLTF. CDR3 sequence (DNA): TGCAGCGTTCTCGGACGGACCCTCTCTGGGGCCAACGTCCTGACTTTC. The chain employs TRBV29-1 and TRBJ2-6; D gene ambiguous. The CDR3 is 16 amino acids. CDR1 SQVTM and CDR2 ANQGSEA come from the germline V gene. V shed 5 bases and J shed 0 bases, with 14 bases lying between them.

The chain employs TRBV2 and TRBJ1-3; the match to TRBD1 covers 9 bases. Germline CDR1 reads SNHLY; CDR2 reads FYNNEI. This CDR3 contains 15 residues. In DNA form, the CDR3 reads TGTGCTAGCTTCCTTGGGACAGGGCTCGGAAACACCATATATTTT. It encodes CASFLGTGLGNTIYF.

J is TRBJ2-5 and V is TRBV27; 7 positions match TRBD1. Germline V lookup: CDR1 MNHEY, CDR2 SMNVEV (reference sequence). The CDR3 loop spans 15 amino acids. The ends lost 4 bases at V and 1 base at J; junction bases unmatched: 6. The CDR3 bases are TGTGCCAGCAGTTCGCTGACAGGGCCCCAAGAGACCCAGTACTTC. This translates into CASSSLTGPQETQYF.

V usage is TRBV2 and J usage is TRBJ1-1, with unresolved D. Per the germline V gene, CDR1 is SNHLY and CDR2 is FYNNEI. V was pared by 0 bases and J by 8 bases, with 19 bases between. The CDR3 runs to 16 residues. The CDR3 region has the DNA TGTGCCAGCAGTGAAGCGCTTCTGGGAAAGAGGAAAGAAGCTTTCTTT. This encodes CASSEALLGKRKEAFF.

This clonotype was observed many times. J is TRBJ1-6 and V is TRBV12-3 or TRBV12-4; possibly TRBD1 for D (6 bases). Trimming pared 6 bases from V and 8 bases from J, leaving 8 bases between. The CDR3 totals 12 residues. The CDR3: CASRDSDSPLHF. The CDR3 bases are TGTGCCAGCAGGGACAGTGATTCACCCCTCCACTTT.

This clonotype has ten or more counts. V gene TRBV4-2 combines with J gene TRBJ1-5; D is possibly TRBD1 (5 bases). The CDR3 spans 16 residues. Germline V gene sequence: CDR1 LGHNA, CDR2 YNFKEQ. With 1 base removed from V and 1 base from J, the gap between germline ends came to 11 bases. The CDR3 loop reads CASSQAEGKSNQPQHF. As DNA, the CDR3 is TGTGCCAGCAGCCAAGCGGAGGGGAAGAGCAATCAGCCCCAGCATTTT.

This clonotype was detected many times. The gene calls are TRBV19 and TRBJ1-2, with D unclear. This CDR3 has 13 amino acids. The germline V and J ends were trimmed by 0 bases and 4 bases, with 6 bases remaining between them. Germline V gives CDR1 LNHDA, CDR2 SQIVND (reference sequence). CDR3: CASSIDLFYGYTF. CDR3 nucleotide sequence: TGTGCCAGTAGTATAGATCTATTCTATGGCTACACCTTC.

The rearrangement uses TRBV5-4 and TRBJ2-7, with D unresolved. The CDR3 sequence is 19 residues long. Trimming shortened V by 5 bases and J by 0 bases, and 27 bases separated the two germline ends. CDR1 and CDR2 (germline): SGHNT, YYREEE (reference sequence). The chain's CDR3 is CASSYSTSTMVGSSYEQYF. In DNA form, the CDR3 reads TGTGCCAGCAGTTACTCCACATCGACGATGGTTGGCTCCTCCTACGAGCAGTACTTC. The complete variable domain, with remaining parts taken from reference TRBV5-4 and TRBJ2-7, reads ETGVTQSPTHLIKTRGQQVTLRCSSQSGHNTVSWYQQALGQGPQFIFQYYREEENGRGNFPPRFSGLQFPNYSSELNVNALELDDSALYLCASSYSTSTMVGSSYEQYFGPGTRLTVT.

This chain links TRBV20-1 with TRBJ2-2, with 10 bases that match TRBD2. Germline V gene sequence: CDR1 DFQATT, CDR2 SNEGSKA (reference sequence). The CDR3 length is 15 residues. After removal of 0 bases from V and 8 bases from J, the junction contained 6 bases not matched to a gene. The CDR3 bases are TGCAGTGCTAGAGAGACTAGCGGGTCGTTGGGGGAGCTGTTTTTT. It encodes CSARETSGSLGELFF.

The genes are TRBV7-2 and TRBJ2-6; no reliable D call. Germline CDR1 and CDR2: SGHTA and FQGNSA. Deletions cut 5 bases from V and 7 bases from J, with 9 bases between. The CDR3 covers 13 residues. The chain's CDR3 is CASSRDTANVLTF. CDR3 coding DNA: TGTGCCAGCAGCCGTGACACTGCCAACGTCCTGACTTTC.

The gene calls are TRBV20-1 and TRBJ1-2, with unresolved D. Trimming pared 3 bases from V and 0 bases from J, leaving 11 bases between. This CDR3 has 14 amino acids. Germline assignment: CDR1 DFQATT and CDR2 SNEGSKA (reference sequence). The CDR3 DNA follows: TGCAGTGCTAGCTTTGCCAGCCCTAACTATGGCTACACCTTC. Its protein product is CSASFASPNYGYTF.

This clonotype was detected ten times or more. The chain uses TRBV7-9 and TRBJ1-1, with 8 bases that match TRBD1. V lost 5 bases and J lost 2; bases outside the gene matches: 4. CDR3 length equals 14 residues. Germline CDR1 SEHNR, CDR2 FQNEAQ (reference sequence). The CDR3 nucleotides read TGTGCCAGCAGCGCTGGACAGGGAAACACTGAAGCTTTCTTT. This sequence encodes CASSAGQGNTEAFF.

This clonotype was seen a handful of times. This chain links TRBV7-3 with TRBJ2-7; D might be TRBD1 (5 bases). The germline CDR1 and CDR2 sequences are SGHTA and FQGTGA. V lost 5 bases, J lost 3 bases, and 17 bases lay in between. The CDR3 has 15 amino acids. This CDR3 reads CASSLSQGSNYEQYF. CDR3 coding DNA: TGTGCCAGCAGCCTCTCGCAGGGCAGTAACTACGAGCAGTACTTC.

About this clonotype itself: Being one base from a much bigger clone, this may be a read error. This chain joins TRBV9 and TRBJ1-1, with D perhaps TRBD1 (5 bases). The germline V gene has CDR1 SGDLS and CDR2 YYNGEE. V lost 0 bases and J 1 base, leaving 16 bases between the germline ends. This CDR3 spans 17 amino acids. The CDR3 nucleotides are TGTGCCAGCAGCGTAGGGGGTGGTTGGGGACCGAACACTGAAGCTTTCTTT. Translation gives CASSVGGGWGPNTEAFF.

The chain carries TRBV7-9 and TRBJ1-2; perhaps TRBD1 as D (6 bases). Trimming cost V 6 bases and J 3 bases, with 14 bases left between them. The CDR3 is 14 amino acids. From germline, CDR1 is SEHNR and CDR2 FQNEAQ (reference sequence). The CDR3 reads CASSFPGAHYGYTF. As DNA, the CDR3 is TGTGCCAGCAGTTTCCCAGGGGCCCACTATGGCTACACCTTC.

The V gene is TRBV19, the J gene TRBJ2-7, with 8 bases fitting TRBD1. V lost 11 bases to trimming and J lost 8 bases; unmatched junction nucleotides: 14. The CDR3 sequence is 13 residues long. CDR1 is LNHDA and CDR2 is SQIVND in the germline V gene (reference sequence). The CDR3 spells CAWSRTGNTKQYF. The CDR3 DNA reads as TGTGCCTGGAGTAGGACAGGGAATACCAAGCAGTACTTC.

The chain employs TRBV11-2 and TRBJ1-5; 8 nucleotides line up with TRBD1. V was pared by 10 bases and J by 0 bases, with 14 bases of the junction left unmatched. The length of the CDR3 is 17 residues. Per germline, CDR1 SGHAT and CDR2 FQNNGV. This CDR3 is CATNTTGEGHSNQPQHF. CDR3 nucleotide sequence: TGTGCCACCAACACGACAGGGGAAGGCCATAGCAATCAGCCCCAGCATTTT. The full variable domain, in which reference TRBV11-2 and TRBJ1-5 provide the parts outside the CDR3, is EAGVAQSPRYKIIEKRQSVAFWCNPISGHATLYWYQQILGQGPKLLIQFQNNGVVDDSQLPKDRFSAERLKGVDSTLKIQPAKLEDSAVYLCATNTTGEGHSNQPQHFGDGTRLSIL.

This clonotype was seen only a few times. The chain carries TRBV20-1 and TRBJ1-2, with 11 bases lining up with TRBD1. V was clipped by 5 bases and J by 5 bases; unmatched bases: 16. Germline V gene lookup returns CDR1 DFQATT and CDR2 SNEGSKA (reference sequence). The CDR3 has 17 amino acids. Here the CDR3 DNA reads TGCAGTGCTTCAGAGCGGGACCCGGGACAGGGGGAATATGGCTACACCTTC. Amino acids: CSASERDPGQGEYGYTF.

This clonotype was detected many times. The chain has TRBV7-9 and TRBJ2-5; D is possibly TRBD1 (6 bases). The CDR3 has 11 residues. Trimming stripped 5 bases from V and 8 bases from J, with 9 bases between. Per germline, CDR1 SEHNR and CDR2 FQNEAQ (reference sequence). The CDR3 spells CASSRGGTQYF. CDR3 sequence (DNA): TGTGCCAGCAGCCGAGGGGGAACCCAGTACTTC. Looking up the rest from reference TRBV7-9 and TRBJ2-5 gives the full variable domain: DTGVSQNPRHKITKRGQNVTFRCDPISEHNRLYWYRQTLGQGPEFLTYFQNEAQLEKSRLLSDRFSAERPKGSFSTLEIQRTEQGDSAMYLCASSRGGTQYFGPGTRLLVL.

The chain couples TRBV7-2 to TRBJ1-6; D gene ambiguous. Germline-derived CDR1 and CDR2 are SGHTA and FQGNSA. Trimming cost V 3 bases and J 8 bases, with 14 bases left between them. The CDR3 is made up of 15 amino acids. CDR3 nucleotides: TGTGCCAGCAGCTTGGCCACTACCGGGGATTCACCCCTCCACTTT. Translation gives CASSLATTGDSPLHF.